This T cell receptor beta chain was observed in a study of CD8 T cells in ankylosing spondylitis. Study-level points and caveats: The study identified a TCR beta motif of several highly homologous variants that appeared characteristic of ankylosing spondylitis blood.

Trimming removed 6 bases from V and 1 base from J, with 15 bases in between. Germline V lookup: CDR1 MNHNS, CDR2 SASEGT. This CDR3 is 15 amino acids long. TCRdb called the 5' RACE reads again in MiXCR, with one record for every CDR3 protein. The sample carries 300,000 to 350,000 distinct CDR3 sequences, less than 25% recorded once. Comments on this clonotype: Its matching antigen is unknown.

Sequenced: blood, either unsorted or a sorted T cell fraction (not recorded which). J is TRBJ1-1 and V is TRBV6-1; tentative D call: TRBD1 (5 bases). The origin of this receptor is a female donor with ankylosing spondylitis or in good health (not recorded which). CDR3 loop: CASRSPQGRNTEAFF. The DNA for the CDR3 is TGTGCCAGCAGGTCCCCGCAGGGACGGAACACTGAAGCTTTCTTT.